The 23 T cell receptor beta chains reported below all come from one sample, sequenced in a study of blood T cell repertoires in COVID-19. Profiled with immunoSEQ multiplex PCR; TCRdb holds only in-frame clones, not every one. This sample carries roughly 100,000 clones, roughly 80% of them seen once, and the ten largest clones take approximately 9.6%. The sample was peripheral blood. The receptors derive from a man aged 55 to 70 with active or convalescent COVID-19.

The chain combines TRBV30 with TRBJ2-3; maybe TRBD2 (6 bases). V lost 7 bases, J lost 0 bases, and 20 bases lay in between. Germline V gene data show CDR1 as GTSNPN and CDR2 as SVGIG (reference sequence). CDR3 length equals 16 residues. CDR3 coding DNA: TGTGCCTCCGTACACACGAGCGGGCAAAGCACAGATACGCAGTATTTT. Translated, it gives CASVHTSGQSTDTQYF.

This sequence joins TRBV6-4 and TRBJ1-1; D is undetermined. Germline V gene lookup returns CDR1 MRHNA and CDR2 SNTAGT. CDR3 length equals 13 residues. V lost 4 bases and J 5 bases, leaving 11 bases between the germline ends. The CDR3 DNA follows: TGTGCCAGCAGTGCTACAGAAAGGACTGAAGCTTTCTTT. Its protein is CASSATERTEAFF.

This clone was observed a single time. The CDR3: CASSWTGGRYEQYF. The DNA of the CDR3 is TGTGCCAGCAGCTGGACTGGAGGTCGCTACGAGCAGTACTTC. V gene TRBV6-5 combines with J gene TRBJ2-7, with a weak D call TRBD2 (5 bases). The CDR3 is made up of 14 amino acids. With 6 bases removed from V and 3 bases from J, the gap between germline ends came to 15 bases. CDR1 and CDR2 from the germline V gene are MNHEY and SVGAGI.

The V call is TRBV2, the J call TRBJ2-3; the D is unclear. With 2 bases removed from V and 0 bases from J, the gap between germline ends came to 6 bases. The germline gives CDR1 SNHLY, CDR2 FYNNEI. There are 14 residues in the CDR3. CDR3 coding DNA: TGTGCCAGCAGTGAACAGGCTAGCACAGATACGCAGTATTTT. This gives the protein CASSEQASTDTQYF.

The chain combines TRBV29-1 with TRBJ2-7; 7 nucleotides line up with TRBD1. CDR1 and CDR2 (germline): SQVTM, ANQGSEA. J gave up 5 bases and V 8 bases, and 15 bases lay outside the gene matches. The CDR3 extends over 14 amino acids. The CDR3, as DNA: TGCAGCTTCAACTCCGGGACAGCGATCGACGAGCAGTACTTC. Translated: CSFNSGTAIDEQYF.

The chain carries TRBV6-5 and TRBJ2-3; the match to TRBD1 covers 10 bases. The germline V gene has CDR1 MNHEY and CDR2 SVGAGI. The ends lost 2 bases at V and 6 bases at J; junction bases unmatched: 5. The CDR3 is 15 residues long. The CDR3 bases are TGTGCCAGCAGTTACCGGACAGGGGGTACGGATACGCAGTATTTT. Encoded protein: CASSYRTGGTDTQYF.

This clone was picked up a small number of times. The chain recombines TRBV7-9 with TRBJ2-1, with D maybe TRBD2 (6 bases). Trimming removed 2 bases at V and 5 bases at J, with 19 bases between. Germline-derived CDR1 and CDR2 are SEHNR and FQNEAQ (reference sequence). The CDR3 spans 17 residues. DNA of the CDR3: TGTGCCAGCAGCTTATCCGGGAGTTTTGGCCCCGACAATGAGCAGTTCTTC. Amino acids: CASSLSGSFGPDNEQFF.

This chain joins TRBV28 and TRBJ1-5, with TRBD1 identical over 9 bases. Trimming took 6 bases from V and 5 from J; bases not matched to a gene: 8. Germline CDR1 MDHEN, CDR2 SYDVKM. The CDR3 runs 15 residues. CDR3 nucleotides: TGTGCCAGCAGACTACCGGGACAGGGATATCAGCCCCAGCATTTT. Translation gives CASRLPGQGYQPQHF.

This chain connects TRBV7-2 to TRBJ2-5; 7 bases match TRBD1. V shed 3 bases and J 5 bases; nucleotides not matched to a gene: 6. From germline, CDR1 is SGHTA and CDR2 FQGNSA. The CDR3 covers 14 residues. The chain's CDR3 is CASSFTDRVETQYF. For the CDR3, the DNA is TGTGCCAGCAGCTTTACCGACAGGGTGGAGACCCAGTACTTC.

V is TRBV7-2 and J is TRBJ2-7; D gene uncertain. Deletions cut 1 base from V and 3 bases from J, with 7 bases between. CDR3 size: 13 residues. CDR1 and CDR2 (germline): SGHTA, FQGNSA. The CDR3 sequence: CASSLGGIYEQYV. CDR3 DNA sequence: TGTGCCAGCAGCTTAGGAGGCATCTACGAGCAGTACGTC.

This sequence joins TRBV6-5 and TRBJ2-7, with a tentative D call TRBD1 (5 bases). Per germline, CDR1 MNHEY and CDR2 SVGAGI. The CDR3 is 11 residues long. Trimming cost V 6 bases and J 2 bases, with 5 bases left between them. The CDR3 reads CASRTAYEQYF. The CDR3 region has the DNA TGTGCCAGCAGGACAGCCTACGAGCAGTACTTC.

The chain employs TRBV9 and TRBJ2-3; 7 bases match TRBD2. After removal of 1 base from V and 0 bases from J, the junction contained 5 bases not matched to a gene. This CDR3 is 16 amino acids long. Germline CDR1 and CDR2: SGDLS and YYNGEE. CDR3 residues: CASSVSAGASTDTQYF. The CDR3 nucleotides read TGTGCCAGCAGCGTATCCGCGGGAGCTAGCACAGATACGCAGTATTTT.

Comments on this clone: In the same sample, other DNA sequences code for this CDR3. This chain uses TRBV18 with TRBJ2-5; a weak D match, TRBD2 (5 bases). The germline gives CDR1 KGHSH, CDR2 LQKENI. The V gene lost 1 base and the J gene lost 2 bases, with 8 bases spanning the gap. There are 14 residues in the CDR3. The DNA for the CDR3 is TGTGCCAGCTCACCACGGGAGTTACAAGAGACCCAGTACTTC. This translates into CASSPRELQETQYF. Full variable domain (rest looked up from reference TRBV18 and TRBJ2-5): NAGVMQNPRHLVRRRGQEARLRCSPMKGHSHVYWYRQLPEEGLKFMVYLQKENIIDESGMPKERFSAEFPKEGPSILRIQQVVRGDSAAYFCASSPRELQETQYFGPGTRLLVL.

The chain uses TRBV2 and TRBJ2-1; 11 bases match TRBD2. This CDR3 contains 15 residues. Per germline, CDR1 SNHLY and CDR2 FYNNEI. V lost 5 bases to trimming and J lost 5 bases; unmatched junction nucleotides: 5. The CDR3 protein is CASSLGLAGDNEQFF. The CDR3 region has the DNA TGTGCCAGCAGTCTTGGACTAGCGGGTGACAATGAGCAGTTCTTC.

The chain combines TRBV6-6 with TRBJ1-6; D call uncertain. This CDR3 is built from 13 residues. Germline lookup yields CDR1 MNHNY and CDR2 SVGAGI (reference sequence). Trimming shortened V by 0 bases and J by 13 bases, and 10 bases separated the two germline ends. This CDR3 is CASSYSEILPLHF. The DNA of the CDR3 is TGTGCCAGCAGTTACTCCGAGATCCTCCCCCTCCACTTT.

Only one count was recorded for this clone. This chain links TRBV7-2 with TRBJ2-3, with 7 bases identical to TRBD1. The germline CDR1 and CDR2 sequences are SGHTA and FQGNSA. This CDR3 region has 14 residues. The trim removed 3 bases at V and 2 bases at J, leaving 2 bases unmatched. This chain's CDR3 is CASSFDRATDTQYF. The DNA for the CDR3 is TGTGCCAGCAGCTTTGACAGGGCCACAGATACGCAGTATTTT.

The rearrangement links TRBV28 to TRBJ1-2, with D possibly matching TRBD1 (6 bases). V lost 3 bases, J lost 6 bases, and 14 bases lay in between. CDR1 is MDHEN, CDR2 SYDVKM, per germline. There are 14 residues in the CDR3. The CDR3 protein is CASSLIGRGNGYTF. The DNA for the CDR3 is TGTGCCAGCAGTTTGATCGGCAGGGGTAATGGCTACACCTTC.

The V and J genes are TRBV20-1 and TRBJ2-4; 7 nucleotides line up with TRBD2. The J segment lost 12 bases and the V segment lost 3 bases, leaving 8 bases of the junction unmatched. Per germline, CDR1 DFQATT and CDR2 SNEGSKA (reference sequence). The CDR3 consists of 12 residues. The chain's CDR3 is CSASEASGPQYF. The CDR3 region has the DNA TGCAGTGCTAGTGAGGCTAGCGGACCTCAGTACTTC.

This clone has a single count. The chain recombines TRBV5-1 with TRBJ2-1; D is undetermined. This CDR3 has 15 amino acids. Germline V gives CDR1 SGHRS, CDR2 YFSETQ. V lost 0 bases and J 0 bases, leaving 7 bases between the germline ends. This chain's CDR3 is CASSLAASSYNEQFF. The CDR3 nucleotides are TGCGCCAGCAGCTTGGCGGCTAGCTCCTACAATGAGCAGTTCTTC.

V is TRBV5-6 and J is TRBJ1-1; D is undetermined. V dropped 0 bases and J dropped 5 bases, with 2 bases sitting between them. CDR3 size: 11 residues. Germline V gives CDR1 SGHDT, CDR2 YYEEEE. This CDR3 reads CASSLATEAFF. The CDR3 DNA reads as TGTGCCAGCAGCTTGGCGACTGAAGCTTTCTTT.

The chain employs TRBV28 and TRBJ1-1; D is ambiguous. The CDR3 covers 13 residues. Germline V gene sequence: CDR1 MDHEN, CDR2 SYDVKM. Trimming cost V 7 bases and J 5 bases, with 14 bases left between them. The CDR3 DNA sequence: TGTGCCAGCACCACCGGTCGTCAAACTGAAGCTTTCTTT. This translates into CASTTGRQTEAFF.

CDR3 sequence reads: CASSFTAGPYGYTF. CDR3 sequence (DNA): TGTGCCAGCAGTTTCACGGCGGGACCCTATGGCTACACCTTC. This chain links TRBV6-2 or TRBV6-3 with TRBJ1-2; a possible D gene is TRBD1 (5 bases). The length of the CDR3 is 14 residues. Trimming left V 4 bases short and J 4 bases short, with 13 bases between. CDR1 and CDR2 from the germline V gene are MNHEY and SVGEGT.

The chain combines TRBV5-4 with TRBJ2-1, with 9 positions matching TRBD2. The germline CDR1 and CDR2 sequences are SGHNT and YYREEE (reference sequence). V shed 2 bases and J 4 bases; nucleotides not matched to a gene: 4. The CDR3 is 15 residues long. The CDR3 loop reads CASSLLAGIYNEQFF. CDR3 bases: TGTGCCAGCAGCTTACTAGCGGGTATATACAATGAGCAGTTCTTC.